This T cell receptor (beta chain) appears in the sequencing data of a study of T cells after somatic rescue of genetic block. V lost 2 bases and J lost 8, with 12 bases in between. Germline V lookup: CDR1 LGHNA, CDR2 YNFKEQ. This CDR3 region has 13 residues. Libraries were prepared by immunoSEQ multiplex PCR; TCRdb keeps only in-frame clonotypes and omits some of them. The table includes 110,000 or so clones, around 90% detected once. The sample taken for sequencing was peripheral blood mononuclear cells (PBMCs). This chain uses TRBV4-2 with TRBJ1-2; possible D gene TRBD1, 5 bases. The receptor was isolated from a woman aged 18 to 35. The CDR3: CASSQPGLGGYTF. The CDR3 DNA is TGTGCCAGCAGCCAACCGGGACTGGGGGGCTACACCTTC.